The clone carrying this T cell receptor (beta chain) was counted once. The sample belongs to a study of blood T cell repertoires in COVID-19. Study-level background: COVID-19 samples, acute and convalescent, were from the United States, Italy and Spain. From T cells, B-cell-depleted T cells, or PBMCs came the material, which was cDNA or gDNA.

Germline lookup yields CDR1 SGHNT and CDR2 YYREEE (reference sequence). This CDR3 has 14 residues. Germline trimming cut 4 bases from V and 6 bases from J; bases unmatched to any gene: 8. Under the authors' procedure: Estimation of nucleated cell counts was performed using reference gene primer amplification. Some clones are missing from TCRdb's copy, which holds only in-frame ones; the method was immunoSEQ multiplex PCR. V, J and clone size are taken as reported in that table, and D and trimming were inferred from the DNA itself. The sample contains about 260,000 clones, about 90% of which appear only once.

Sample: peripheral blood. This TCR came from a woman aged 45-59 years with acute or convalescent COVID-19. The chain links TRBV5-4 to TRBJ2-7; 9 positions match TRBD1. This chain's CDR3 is CASSMDRGETEQYF. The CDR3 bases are TGTGCCAGCAGCATGGACAGGGGTGAGACCGAGCAGTACTTC. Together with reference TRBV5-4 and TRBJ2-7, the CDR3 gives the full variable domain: ETGVTQSPTHLIKTRGQQVTLRCSSQSGHNTVSWYQQALGQGPQFIFQYYREEENGRGNFPPRFSGLQFPNYSSELNVNALELDDSALYLCASSMDRGETEQYFGPGTRLTVT.